One and the same sample provided the 26 T cell receptor beta chains below, sequenced in a study of blood T cell repertoires in COVID-19. The protocol was immunoSEQ multiplex PCR, while the TCRdb copy is restricted to in-frame clones and leaves out a portion. The sample lists more than 130,000 clones, almost 90% occurring once. The sample was peripheral blood. The receptors originated from a man aged 45 to 65 with active or convalescent COVID-19.

The chain has TRBV19 and TRBJ2-2, with 12 bases matching TRBD2. V gave up 4 bases and J gave up 4 bases; unmatched junction bases: 10. This CDR3 region has 18 residues. CDR1 LNHDA and CDR2 SQIVND come from the germline V gene (reference sequence). CDR3 in amino acids: CASSKVLAGGLGTGELFF. The CDR3 bases are TGTGCCAGTAGTAAGGTACTAGCGGGAGGTTTGGGCACCGGGGAGCTGTTTTTT.

This CDR3 reads CATSDSGQGPYEQYF. CDR3 in DNA: TGTGCCACCAGTGATTCCGGCCAGGGTCCCTACGAGCAGTACTTC. The chain has TRBV24-1 and TRBJ2-7; tentatively, D is TRBD1 (5 bases). Germline CDR1 KGHDR, CDR2 SFDVKD. The V end was cut by 2 bases, the J end by 2 bases, with 12 bases between. The CDR3 contains 15 residues.

The V call is TRBV10-3, the J call TRBJ2-5, with 11 bases matching TRBD2. Germline V lookup: CDR1 ENHRY, CDR2 SYGVKD. The CDR3 contains 15 residues. The junction had 4 bases not matched to a gene; V was cut back by 6 bases and J by 1 base. CDR3 sequence (DNA): TGTGCCATCAGCCCTACTAGCGGGGGCCAAGAGACCCAGTACTTC. Its translation is CAISPTSGGQETQYF.

The chain carries TRBV2 and TRBJ2-7, with TRBD1 matching 10 bases. J gave up 1 base and V 11 bases, and 8 bases lay outside the gene matches. Germline loops: CDR1 SNHLY, CDR2 FYNNEI. CDR3 length: 14 residues. The CDR3 DNA reads TGTGCCGATTCCCGGGACAGGGGTTCCTACGAGCAGTACTTC. Its protein is CADSRDRGSYEQYF. Together with reference TRBV2 and TRBJ2-7, the CDR3 gives the full variable domain: EPEVTQTPSHQVTQMGQEVILRCVPISNHLYFYWYRQILGQKVEFLVSFYNNEISEKSEIFDDQFSVERPDGSNFTLKIRSTKLEDSAMYFCADSRDRGSYEQYFGPGTRLTVT.

This clone was seen only once. The chain is built from TRBV6-1 and TRBJ2-1; TRBD2 aligns across 8 bases. Losses at the gene ends were 1 base for V and 4 bases for J; bases not matched to a gene: 6. The CDR3 is 16 residues long. The germline V gene has CDR1 MNHNS and CDR2 SASEGT. The CDR3 is CASSEDPGGGYNEQFF. CDR3 coding DNA: TGTGCCAGCAGTGAAGACCCGGGAGGGGGGTACAATGAGCAGTTCTTC.

The sample holds one count of this clone. The rearrangement links TRBV11-2 to TRBJ1-1; D gene unclear. The V end lost 3 bases, the J end lost 0 bases, and 8 bases lay between the germline ends. This CDR3 has 14 residues. The V gene's germline CDR1 is SGHAT and CDR2 FQNNGV. This CDR3 is CASSFGRLNTEAFF. In nucleotides, the CDR3 is TGTGCCAGCAGCTTTGGGAGACTGAACACTGAAGCTTTCTTT. Full variable domain (outside the CDR3, taken from reference TRBV11-2 and TRBJ1-1): EAGVAQSPRYKIIEKRQSVAFWCNPISGHATLYWYQQILGQGPKLLIQFQNNGVVDDSQLPKDRFSAERLKGVDSTLKIQPAKLEDSAVYLCASSFGRLNTEAFFGQGTRLTVV.

This clone has a single count. The V call is TRBV6-2 or TRBV6-3, the J call TRBJ1-1; D unresolved. V lost 2 bases, J lost 0 bases, and 7 bases lay in between. Germline values: CDR1 MNHEY, CDR2 SVGEGT. The CDR3 loop spans 14 amino acids. CDR3 sequence (DNA): TGTGCCAGCAGTTACGGCCAGATGAACACTGAAGCTTTCTTT. Translating it yields CASSYGQMNTEAFF.

The chain combines TRBV30 with TRBJ2-1; D not resolved. Trimming took 0 bases from V and 2 from J, leaving 14 bases between them. The CDR3 is made up of 16 amino acids. CDR1 GTSNPN and CDR2 SVGIG come from the germline V gene (reference sequence). The CDR3 sequence is CAWSVPDFVAYNEQFF. CDR3 coding DNA: TGTGCCTGGAGTGTACCCGACTTTGTTGCCTACAATGAGCAGTTCTTC.

The chain employs TRBV7-6 and TRBJ2-7, with TRBD1 matching 9 bases. Germline V gene lookup returns CDR1 SGHVS and CDR2 FNYEAQ. V lost 4 bases and J lost 2; bases outside the gene matches: 3. This CDR3 comprises 14 residues. The CDR3 DNA is TGTGCCAGCAGCTCGGGACAGGGACCCTACGAGCAGTACTTC. Its translation: CASSSGQGPYEQYF.

V gene TRBV24-1 combines with J gene TRBJ2-1, with 11 nucleotides matching TRBD2. J was trimmed by 0 bases and V by 3 bases; bases with no gene match: 0. Germline loops: CDR1 KGHDR, CDR2 SFDVKD. The CDR3 runs 16 residues. The CDR3 region has the DNA TGTGCCACCAGTGATGGACTAGCGGGCTCCTACAATGAGCAGTTCTTC. Its translation: CATSDGLAGSYNEQFF.

The chain is built from TRBV9 and TRBJ1-1; a possible D gene is TRBD1 (6 bases). Per germline, CDR1 SGDLS and CDR2 YYNGEE. The V and J ends lost 2 bases and 5 bases respectively, with 16 bases between them. This CDR3 has 15 amino acids. CDR3 sequence reads: CASSVAGGARTEAFF. In DNA, the CDR3 is TGTGCCAGCAGCGTTGCCGGGGGGGCTAGGACTGAAGCTTTCTTT. Supplemented by reference TRBV9 and TRBJ1-1, the full variable domain reads DSGVTQTPKHLITATGQRVTLRCSPRSGDLSVYWYQQSLDQGLQFLIQYYNGEERAKGNILERFSAQQFPDLHSELNLSSLELGDSALYFCASSVAGGARTEAFFGQGTRLTVV.

The V gene is TRBV3-1 (or the pseudogene TRBV3-2), the J gene TRBJ1-1; possible D gene TRBD1, 6 bases. V dropped 4 bases and J dropped 1 base, with 7 bases sitting between them. Germline V gene data show CDR1 as LGHDT and CDR2 as YNNKEL (reference sequence). CDR3 length: 13 amino acids. The CDR3 nucleotides are TGTGCCAGCAGCCCAGGGGCGAACACTGAAGCTTTCTTT. This translates into CASSPGANTEAFF.

In DNA form, the CDR3 reads TGTGCCAGCAACCCCCAGGGACAGAGCTGGGAGCAGTACTTC. Its translation is CASNPQGQSWEQYF. This sequence joins TRBV28 and TRBJ2-7; TRBD1 matches 7 bases. V was pared by 7 bases and J by 7 bases, with 13 bases of the junction left unmatched. Germline CDR1 reads MDHEN; CDR2 reads SYDVKM. This CDR3 has 14 residues. The full variable domain, completed using reference TRBV28 and TRBJ2-7, is DVKVTQSSRYLVKRTGEKVFLECVQDMDHENMFWYRQDPGLGLRLIYFSYDVKMKEKGDIPEGYSVSREKKERFSLILESASTNQTSMYLCASNPQGQSWEQYFGPGTRLTVT.

This chain links TRBV19 with TRBJ1-5; 9 bases fit TRBD1. J lost 8 bases, V lost 3 bases, and 11 bases had no gene match. CDR1 and CDR2 (germline): LNHDA, SQIVND (reference sequence). The CDR3 extends over 16 amino acids. The CDR3 nucleotides are TGTGCCAGTAGTATCTCCGGGACAGGGCACAAGGAGCCCCAGCATTTT. It yields the protein CASSISGTGHKEPQHF. Full variable domain (rest looked up from reference TRBV19 and TRBJ1-5): DGGITQSPKYLFRKEGQNVTLSCEQNLNHDAMYWYRQDPGQGLRLIYYSQIVNDFQKGDIAEGYSVSREKKESFPLTVTSAQKNPTAFYLCASSISGTGHKEPQHFGDGTRLSIL.

This clone was seen a handful of times. This chain links TRBV7-2 with TRBJ1-3; a possible D gene is TRBD1 (5 bases). Germline values: CDR1 SGHTA, CDR2 FQGNSA. CDR3 length: 13 amino acids. V was cut by 1 base and J by 5 bases, with 6 bases left in between. The CDR3 DNA sequence: TGTGCCAGCAGCTTAGACAGGAGAAACACCATATATTTT. It is translated as CASSLDRRNTIYF.

The gene calls are TRBV6-5 and TRBJ2-3; D call uncertain. From germline, CDR1 is MNHEY and CDR2 SVGAGI. With 0 bases removed from V and 5 bases from J, the gap between germline ends came to 9 bases. This CDR3 has 14 amino acids. CDR3 sequence: CASSYSDLLDTQYF. The CDR3 DNA is TGTGCCAGCAGTTACTCCGACTTATTAGATACGCAGTATTTT.

The CDR3 DNA reads TGCAGCGTTCAACAGGGGTGGGAGACCCAGTACTTC. It encodes CSVQQGWETQYF. The J gene is TRBJ2-5, the V gene TRBV29-1, with 7 positions matching TRBD1. With V trimmed by 5 bases and J by 5 bases, 5 bases remained unmatched. CDR1 and CDR2 from the germline V gene are SQVTM and ANQGSEA. This CDR3 is 12 amino acids long. The full variable domain, completed using reference TRBV29-1 and TRBJ2-5, is SAVISQKPSRDICQRGTSLTIQCQVDSQVTMMFWYRQQPGQSLTLIATANQGSEATYESGFVIDKFPISRPNLTFSTLTVSNMSPEDSSIYLCSVQQGWETQYFGPGTRLLVL.

The chain combines TRBV21-1 with TRBJ2-1; TRBD2 reflects the table's D call only, with no check against the DNA. TRBV21-1 counts as a pseudogene. This CDR3 has 18 residues. This CDR3 is CASSKGGTGGRAYNEQFF. The DNA of the CDR3 is TGTGCCAGCAGCAAAGGGGGCACTGGGGGGAGAGCCTACAATGAGCAGTTCTTC.

The V gene is TRBV28, the J gene TRBJ2-5, with 8 bases that match TRBD1. The length of the CDR3 is 14 residues. Germline CDR1 and CDR2: MDHEN and SYDVKM. V lost 4 bases to trimming and J lost 6 bases; unmatched junction nucleotides: 7. The CDR3 nucleotides are TGTGCCAGCAGTTCGGCAGGGGGCGCGAAGACCCAGTACTTC. It yields the protein CASSSAGGAKTQYF.

This chain joins TRBV27 and TRBJ2-7; a weak D match, TRBD2 (6 bases). This CDR3 comprises 17 residues. Germline values: CDR1 MNHEY, CDR2 SMNVEV (reference sequence). Deletions cut 2 bases from V and 3 bases from J, with 20 bases between. The CDR3 protein is CASSLRAGGPPGYEQYF. Written as DNA, the CDR3 is TGTGCCAGCAGTTTAAGGGCCGGAGGGCCCCCGGGCTACGAGCAGTACTTC.

CDR3 DNA sequence: TGCGCCAGCAGCTCGTCGACAGGGTCCGTCTACGAGCAGTACTTC. Translated: CASSSSTGSVYEQYF. This sequence joins TRBV5-1 and TRBJ2-7; 7 positions agree with TRBD1. The CDR3 has 15 residues. Trimming cost V 3 bases and J 3 bases; bases outside gene matches: 9. The germline V gene has CDR1 SGHRS and CDR2 YFSETQ.

This clone came up once. The chain has TRBV28 and TRBJ1-3; D unclear. Looked up from germline, CDR1 is MDHEN and CDR2 is SYDVKM. The CDR3 length is 11 residues. The V gene lost 6 bases and the J gene lost 4 bases, with 4 bases spanning the gap. The CDR3 region is CASRSGNTIYF. The CDR3 DNA sequence: TGTGCCAGCAGGAGCGGAAACACCATATATTTT.

The CDR3 protein is CASSFTGAGGDTEAFF. CDR3 nucleotide sequence: TGCGCCAGCAGCTTTACAGGGGCCGGAGGGGACACTGAAGCTTTCTTT. V is TRBV5-1 and J is TRBJ1-1; 7 bases agree with TRBD1. Germline V lookup: CDR1 SGHRS, CDR2 YFSETQ. V lost 2 bases to trimming and J lost 3 bases; unmatched junction nucleotides: 10. The CDR3 sequence is 16 residues long. Combining the CDR3 with reference TRBV5-1 and TRBJ1-1 gives the whole variable domain KAGVTQTPRYLIKTRGQQVTLSCSPISGHRSVSWYQQTPGQGLQFLFEYFSETQRNKGNFPGRFSGRQFSNSRSEMNVSTLELGDSALYLCASSFTGAGGDTEAFFGQGTRLTVV.

The chain uses TRBV9 and TRBJ2-1; 7 bases agree with TRBD2. The V gene's germline CDR1 is SGDLS and CDR2 YYNGEE. V lost 0 bases and J lost 4; bases outside the gene matches: 4. The CDR3 has 15 amino acids. CDR3 protein: CASSVGGREYNEQFF. In DNA, the CDR3 is TGTGCCAGCAGCGTAGGCGGGAGAGAGTACAATGAGCAGTTCTTC.

The chain employs TRBV19 and TRBJ2-5; 8 bases align to TRBD2. The trim removed 3 bases at V and 0 bases at J, leaving 6 bases unmatched. The V gene's germline CDR1 is LNHDA and CDR2 SQIVND (reference sequence). The CDR3 consists of 16 residues. The DNA of the CDR3 is TGTGCCAGTAGTATTTTAAGAGCGGGAGACCAAGAGACCCAGTACTTC. Amino acids: CASSILRAGDQETQYF.

The chain employs TRBV7-9 and TRBJ2-5, with 9 nucleotides matching TRBD1. CDR1 is SEHNR, CDR2 FQNEAQ, per germline (reference sequence). There are 15 residues in the CDR3. With 3 bases clipped from V and 1 base from J, the junction kept 3 bases outside the gene matches. The CDR3 sequence is CASSFGQGTQETQYF. The CDR3 bases are TGTGCCAGCAGCTTTGGACAGGGGACCCAAGAGACCCAGTACTTC. The full variable domain, its missing parts supplied by reference TRBV7-9 and TRBJ2-5, is DTGVSQNPRHKITKRGQNVTFRCDPISEHNRLYWYRQTLGQGPEFLTYFQNEAQLEKSRLLSDRFSAERPKGSFSTLEIQRTEQGDSAMYLCASSFGQGTQETQYFGPGTRLLVL.